A selection of T cell receptor beta chains follows, all from one sample in a study of regulatory T cells in long-lasting Graves disease. TCRdb itself ran the multiplex PCR reads through MiXCR, one entry per CDR3 protein. The table lists approximately 400,000 distinct CDR3 sequences, 15% of them singletons. The sample was also reused in another study, on T cells in Graves' hyperthyroidism and ophthalmopathy.

The starting material was peripheral blood mononuclear cells (PBMCs), obtained at new diagnosis, from a patient treated with antithyroid drugs. The receptors originated from a woman aged 25 to 39 with Graves disease. The CDR3 runs from the conserved cysteine through the conserved F or W.

v_call	j_call	cdr3_length	cdr3_aa
TRBV10-2	TRBJ1-1	12	CATAQRPDEAFF
TRBV11-3	TRBJ1-3	14	CASSRTPTVNTIYF
TRBV30	TRBJ2-7	14	CAWSLAGSFGSGYF
TRBV5-5	TRBJ2-1	11	CASLAYNEQFF
TRBV5-1	TRBJ2-3	16	CASSLDTGLARDTQYF
TRBV29-1	TRBJ1-2	15	CSVEDDPFLTYGYTF
TRBV2	TRBJ1-6	15	CASSEAIGRESPLHF
TRBV5-5	TRBJ2-7	14	CASSQWTGSYEQYF
TRBV12-3/TRBV12-4	TRBJ1-5	18	CASSLGGIGNRNNQPQHF
TRBV19	TRBJ2-4	14	CASSMREDPNIQYF
TRBV18	TRBJ2-3	14	CASSPVLSTDTQYF
TRBV15	TRBJ1-4	16	CATSRDQGAGHEKLFF
TRBV20-1	TRBJ1-2	15	CSAWRTGGANYGYTF
TRBV7-9	TRBJ2-1	12	CASSLDRNEQFF
TRBV20-1	TRBJ2-7	14	CSARERLADYEQYF
TRBV29-1	TRBJ2-1	17	CSVVARPGRGSYNEQFF
TRBV11-2	TRBJ1-3	15	CASSADRATGNTIYF
TRBV7-7	TRBJ2-5	16	CASSDKLAGDRETQYF
TRBV30	TRBJ1-6	13	CAWSVLGGSPLHF
TRBV4-1	TRBJ2-5	22	CASSQTGIWARIAGPDQETQYF
TRBV5-6	TRBJ2-2	15	CASSRPRLASGELFF
TRBV28	TRBJ2-7	14	CAATSNLRSYEQYF
TRBV11-2	TRBJ2-7	15	CASSPEVGSSYEQYF
TRBV29-1	TRBJ2-1	14	CSVERWVRIDEQFF
TRBV27	TRBJ2-5	17	CASSLLRDRPFQETQYF
TRBV6-1	TRBJ2-7	17	CASCVIHSSGAHGEQYF